This T cell receptor (beta chain) was sequenced during a study of vaccination effects on CD4 cells after COVID-19. Overall study: Wells each received more than 1.5 million PBMC, cultured with 10 IU/ml IL-2 and 10 ug/ml peptides. Study-wide findings and caveats: Marked clonal contraction was seen late after vaccination (in both infection- and vaccine-induced clones).

V was cut by 5 bases and J by 1 base, with 15 bases left in between. In germline, CDR1 is SGHNT, CDR2 YENEEA. There are 15 residues in the CDR3. Following culture for approximately ten days, CD4+ T cells were isolated. All participants had two doses of either the BNT162b2 or mRNA-1273 vaccine. The study found no prior SARS-CoV-2 infection in the vaccine recipients, who tested negative for nucleocapsid antibodies. Comments on this clone: The target antigen is unknown.

Sequenced by immunoSEQ multiplex PCR; TCRdb stores in-frame clones only, minus some. The data hold about 47,000 clones, with 70% observed a single time. The source is a human donor who received a COVID-19 vaccine. Specimen: CD4+ T cells from PBMCs cultured without peptide, collected after COVID-19 vaccination. This chain joins TRBV11-3 and TRBJ2-7; D possibly corresponds to TRBD1 (6 bases). CDR3 nucleotides: TGTGCCAGCAGCCCACGTATGGGGGCGTCCTACGAGCAGTACTTC. It specifies CASSPRMGASYEQYF.